The 5 T cell receptor beta chains presented below share a single source sample, sequenced in a study of OX40 agonist ivuxolimab in advanced cancers. Using immunoSEQ multiplex PCR, the repertoire was profiled, and TCRdb retains in-frame clones only, with some absent. Of tens of thousands of clones in the sample, approximately 87% were seen once. Sequences were derived from CD4+ or CD8+ T cells sorted from blood, sampled in a trial of the OX40 agonist ivuxolimab. These receptors were obtained from an adult with an advanced solid tumor such as melanoma, head and neck, liver or kidney cancer.

Only one count was recorded for this clone. The chain employs TRBV14 and TRBJ1-2, with D tentatively TRBD1 (5 bases). The CDR3 sequence is 13 residues long. CDR1 is SGHDN and CDR2 is FVKESK in the germline V gene. Trimming pared 0 bases from V and 3 bases from J, leaving 5 bases between. CDR3 bases: TGTGCCAGCAGCCAAGAACAGGACTATGGCTACACCTTC. It codes for CASSQEQDYGYTF.

V gene TRBV5-1 combines with J gene TRBJ1-1; TRBD1 is a possible D gene (5 bases). V gave up 4 bases and J gave up 2 bases, with 15 bases separating them. Germline assignment: CDR1 SGHRS and CDR2 YFSETQ. The CDR3 extends over 15 amino acids. The CDR3 region is CASSPLGQGNTEAFF. In nucleotides, the CDR3 is TGCGCCAGCAGCCCCCTAGGGCAGGGAAACACTGAAGCTTTCTTT.

This clone was counted between two and nine times. This chain joins TRBV6-5 and TRBJ1-2, with D perhaps matching TRBD1 (6 bases). Germline lookup yields CDR1 MNHEY and CDR2 SVGAGI. V was cut by 5 bases and J by 4 bases, with 11 bases left in between. The CDR3 totals 13 residues. The CDR3 is CASSLDRIYGYTF. CDR3 sequence (DNA): TGTGCCAGCAGTCTAGACAGGATCTATGGCTACACCTTC.

This rearrangement joins TRBV6-5 to TRBJ2-7; TRBD1 or TRBD2 may be the D gene (5 bases each). The CDR3 runs 14 residues. The V end was cut by 5 bases, the J end by 2 bases, with 13 bases between. CDR1 is MNHEY and CDR2 is SVGAGI in the germline V gene. The DNA of the CDR3 is TGTGCCAGCAGTGGACCGGGACCCACCTACGAGCAGTACTTC. Translating gives CASSGPGPTYEQYF.

This clone appeared once. The V call is TRBV21-1, the J call TRBJ1-6. TRBV21-1 corresponds to a pseudogene. CDR3 size: 13 residues. Here the CDR3 reads CASSPRTGSPLHF. CDR3 nucleotides: TGTGCCAGCAGCCCCCGGACGGGTTCACCCCTCCACTTT.